Listed here are 29 T cell receptor beta chains from one sample, sequenced in a study of blood T cell repertoires in COVID-19. TCRdb's table, derived via immunoSEQ multiplex PCR, lists solely in-frame clones and lacks some. This table has approximately 190,000 clones, about 88% appearing once. Sequenced: peripheral blood. These TCRs come from a woman in her forties who had recovered from COVID-19.

CDR3 DNA: TGTGCCAGCAGCCCTAGCGGGAGGGATCGCGAGCAGTACTTC. This translates into CASSPSGRDREQYF. The rearrangement joins TRBV5-4 to TRBJ2-7; 12 bases align to TRBD2. Germline V CDR1 and CDR2: SGHNT, YYREEE (reference sequence). The CDR3 loop spans 14 amino acids. J was trimmed by 6 bases and V by 4 bases; bases with no gene match: 5.

The chain links TRBV6-2 or TRBV6-3 to TRBJ2-7; 13 positions agree with TRBD2. CDR3 length: 19 residues. CDR1 is MNHEY, CDR2 SVGEGT, per germline. J gave up 0 bases and V 4 bases, and 12 bases lay outside the gene matches. DNA of the CDR3: TGTGCCAGCAGTTCCCCGGACACGGGACTAGCGGGGAGCTCCTACGAGCAGTACTTC. Protein product: CASSSPDTGLAGSSYEQYF.

V usage is TRBV6-2 or TRBV6-3 and J usage is TRBJ2-1; no clear D. Deletions cut 5 bases from V and 0 bases from J, with 14 bases between. From germline, CDR1 is MNHEY and CDR2 SVGEGT. The length of the CDR3 is 16 residues. The CDR3 loop is CASSPKAESSYNEQFF. CDR3 nucleotide sequence: TGTGCCAGCAGTCCCAAGGCGGAAAGCTCCTACAATGAGCAGTTCTTC.

The chain recombines TRBV6-5 with TRBJ2-2, with TRBD2 as a possible D gene (6 bases). This CDR3 spans 14 amino acids. The germline V and J ends were trimmed by 6 bases and 2 bases, with 10 bases remaining between them. Germline V gene data show CDR1 as MNHEY and CDR2 as SVGAGI. CDR3 sequence: CASREGPNTGELFF. CDR3 in DNA: TGTGCCAGCAGGGAGGGGCCAAACACCGGGGAGCTGTTTTTT.

The V gene is TRBV6-5, the J gene TRBJ2-7; TRBD1 matches at 8 bases. The CDR3 has 15 residues. Germline V gives CDR1 MNHEY, CDR2 SVGAGI. V lost 2 bases to trimming and J lost 4 bases; unmatched junction nucleotides: 7. CDR3 loop: CASSYGGQGKYEQYF. Here the CDR3 DNA reads TGTGCCAGCAGTTACGGCGGACAGGGCAAATACGAGCAGTACTTC.

The chain uses TRBV30 and TRBJ2-2; TRBD2 matches 7 bases. V trimming: 0 bases; J trimming: 2 bases; junction bases outside the gene matches: 6. Germline V gives CDR1 GTSNPN, CDR2 SVGIG (reference sequence). The CDR3 contains 16 residues. The CDR3 DNA sequence: TGTGCCTGGAGTGTAGGGCTAGCGGTTAACACCGGGGAGCTGTTTTTT. Translating gives CAWSVGLAVNTGELFF.

The chain couples TRBV5-1 to TRBJ1-1, with 8 bases that match TRBD1. The length of the CDR3 is 16 residues. The trim removed 6 bases at V and 0 bases at J, leaving 10 bases unmatched. In germline, CDR1 is SGHRS, CDR2 YFSETQ. CDR3 amino acids: CASNGQGANMNTEAFF. CDR3 DNA sequence: TGCGCCAGCAATGGGCAGGGGGCCAATATGAACACTGAAGCTTTCTTT.

The gene calls are TRBV19 and TRBJ1-1, with a possible D match to TRBD1 (6 bases). The length of the CDR3 is 14 residues. V was clipped by 5 bases and J by 3 bases, with 13 bases between them. Germline CDR1 is LNHDA and CDR2 is SQIVND (reference sequence). This CDR3 is CASSVLGADTEAFF. For the CDR3, the DNA is TGTGCCAGTAGTGTTTTGGGGGCGGACACTGAAGCTTTCTTT.

V usage is TRBV6-2 or TRBV6-3 and J usage is TRBJ1-4; D gene ambiguous. The germline CDR1 and CDR2 sequences are MNHEY and SVGEGT. The CDR3 extends over 14 amino acids. V was shortened by 3 bases and J by 13 bases, with 18 bases between the two germline ends. The CDR3 nucleotides read TGTGCCAGCAGTTATTCAGCGAATCGAATCCGACTGTTTTTT. It translates to CASSYSANRIRLFF.

The J gene is TRBJ2-4, the V gene TRBV30; the D is unclear. The CDR3 is 10 amino acids. V was cut by 5 bases and J by 8 bases, with 7 bases left in between. From germline, CDR1 is GTSNPN and CDR2 SVGIG (reference sequence). The CDR3 region has the DNA TGTGCCTGGGGCGAGGACATTCAGTACTTC. Encoded protein: CAWGEDIQYF.

The V gene is TRBV5-6, the J gene TRBJ2-7; the D is unclear. Germline V gene sequence: CDR1 SGHDT, CDR2 YYEEEE. The CDR3 runs 12 residues. Trimming took 4 bases from V and 2 from J, leaving 7 bases between them. Written as DNA, the CDR3 is TGTGCCAGCAGCCCAGGCGCCTACGAGCAGTACTTC. It codes for CASSPGAYEQYF.

The CDR3 DNA follows: TGTGCCAGCAGTCAGGGGGCGAAAGGCGGGGAGCTGTTTTTT. Its protein is CASSQGAKGGELFF. This rearrangement joins TRBV5-6 to TRBJ2-2; TRBD1 agrees at 8 bases. The J segment lost 7 bases and the V segment lost 5 bases, leaving 7 bases of the junction unmatched. CDR1 is SGHDT, CDR2 YYEEEE, per germline. The CDR3 totals 14 residues.

This clone was recorded once. The J gene is TRBJ2-2, the V gene TRBV29-1, with TRBD1 as a possible D gene (6 bases). The CDR3 is 15 residues long. V was shortened by 4 bases and J by 6 bases, with 18 bases between the two germline ends. CDR1 and CDR2 from the germline V gene are SQVTM and ANQGSEA. As DNA, the CDR3 is TGCAGCGTTGGGCAGGCCCCCGGACAGTCCGGGGAGCTGTTTTTT. Translated: CSVGQAPGQSGELFF.

This sequence joins TRBV28 and TRBJ2-3, with TRBD1 matching over 9 bases. This CDR3 comprises 15 residues. The V and J ends lost 6 bases and 8 bases, in that order; junction bases with no gene match: 12. CDR1 MDHEN and CDR2 SYDVKM come from the germline V gene. CDR3 nucleotides: TGTGCCAGCAGCCCCTCGTCACAGGGGGCAGTTACGCAGTATTTT. Its protein product is CASSPSSQGAVTQYF.

J is TRBJ2-2 and V is TRBV18; D gene unclear. The V gene's germline CDR1 is KGHSH and CDR2 LQKENI. This CDR3 spans 17 amino acids. With 1 base removed from V and 0 bases from J, the gap between germline ends came to 12 bases. Here the CDR3 reads CASSPRRNSPNTGELFF. The CDR3 region has the DNA TGTGCCAGCTCACCACGCAGGAACTCTCCGAACACCGGGGAGCTGTTTTTT.

The sample holds a few counts of this clone. J is TRBJ1-2 and V is TRBV27; tentatively, D is TRBD1 (6 bases). Germline CDR1 MNHEY, CDR2 SMNVEV (reference sequence). The CDR3 is 17 residues long. V lost 5 bases, J lost 6 bases, and 25 bases lay in between. The CDR3 bases are TGTGCCAGCAGTACCGGGACAATGGGGCTTCGGATAGATGGCTACACCTTC. Translating gives CASSTGTMGLRIDGYTF.

In its sample, this clone was seen many times. The rearrangement links TRBV10-3 to TRBJ1-2; possible D gene TRBD1, 6 bases. The germline V gene has CDR1 ENHRY and CDR2 SYGVKD. The CDR3 consists of 13 residues. V lost 9 bases and J 2 bases, leaving 13 bases between the germline ends. CDR3 nucleotide sequence: TGTGCCATTCGGACAGACCCGAACTATGGCTACACCTTC. Translating gives CAIRTDPNYGYTF.

This clone was recorded only once. The rearrangement uses TRBV27 and TRBJ2-5; D not resolved. V was pared by 3 bases and J by 5 bases, with 10 bases between. This CDR3 has 13 amino acids. In germline, CDR1 is MNHEY, CDR2 SMNVEV (reference sequence). CDR3 protein: CASSFLNGETQYF. CDR3 sequence (DNA): TGTGCCAGCAGTTTCCTAAACGGGGAGACCCAGTACTTC.

This chain uses TRBV6-5 with TRBJ1-2; D uncertain. This CDR3 has 14 amino acids. The V end lost 5 bases, the J end lost 5 bases, and 15 bases lay between the germline ends. Germline CDR1 and CDR2: MNHEY and SVGAGI. In DNA form, the CDR3 reads TGTGCCAGCAGTACTTTCAACGAGGGTTATGGCTACACCTTC. This encodes CASSTFNEGYGYTF.

V gene TRBV12-3 or TRBV12-4 combines with J gene TRBJ1-2; D remains ambiguous. The CDR3 runs 13 residues. Trimming pared 6 bases from V and 0 bases from J, leaving 8 bases between. The DNA for the CDR3 is TGTGCCAGCAGCCGGGAAGCTAACTATGGCTACACCTTC. This gives the protein CASSREANYGYTF.

The J gene is TRBJ2-3, the V gene TRBV2; 7 bases fit TRBD1. Germline CDR1 reads SNHLY; CDR2 reads FYNNEI. Trimming cost V 6 bases and J 0 bases; bases outside gene matches: 3. The CDR3 totals 14 residues. The chain's CDR3 is CASRQGSSTDTQYF. The CDR3 DNA reads as TGTGCCAGCAGACAGGGGTCCAGCACAGATACGCAGTATTTT.

The gene calls are TRBV5-4 and TRBJ2-3, with 7 bases aligning to TRBD2. This CDR3 region has 15 residues. Trimming took 7 bases from V and 4 from J; bases not matched to a gene: 12. CDR1 is SGHNT, CDR2 YYREEE, per germline (reference sequence). This CDR3 reads CASGVSGGFSDTQYF. The CDR3 region has the DNA TGTGCCAGCGGCGTCTCCGGGGGGTTTTCAGATACGCAGTATTTT.

This chain links TRBV5-1 with TRBJ2-3, with 8 positions matching TRBD2. J lost 2 bases, V lost 4 bases, and 6 bases had no gene match. The CDR3 loop spans 15 amino acids. Germline V CDR1 and CDR2: SGHRS, YFSETQ. This CDR3 is CASSPRGGFTDTQYF. The CDR3 DNA reads TGCGCCAGCAGCCCCCGGGGGGGATTCACAGATACGCAGTATTTT.

V is TRBV6-2 or TRBV6-3 and J is TRBJ2-3; 10 positions agree with TRBD2. This CDR3 has 19 residues. Germline V lookup: CDR1 MNHEY, CDR2 SVGEGT. J was trimmed by 2 bases and V by 2 bases; bases with no gene match: 13. The CDR3 spells CASSYVKGTSGTDTDTQYF. The CDR3 DNA reads TGTGCCAGCAGTTACGTTAAGGGAACTAGCGGGACAGACACAGATACGCAGTATTTT.

V usage is TRBV9 and J usage is TRBJ2-2; 8 bases map to TRBD1. Germline-derived CDR1 and CDR2 are SGDLS and YYNGEE. The CDR3 totals 14 residues. V shed 4 bases, J shed 6 bases, and the junction held 5 bases outside the gene matches. The CDR3 protein is CASSPDRVPGELFF. As DNA, the CDR3 is TGTGCCAGCAGCCCGGACAGGGTCCCCGGGGAGCTGTTTTTT.

This sequence joins TRBV7-2 and TRBJ2-5, with D perhaps TRBD2 (6 bases). Germline CDR1 reads SGHTA; CDR2 reads FQGNSA. The CDR3 extends over 18 amino acids. Trimming took 5 bases from V and 4 from J, leaving 26 bases between them. CDR3 protein: CASSPDLPASAVGETQYF. Here the CDR3 DNA reads TGTGCCAGCAGCCCTGATCTTCCTGCTAGCGCCGTCGGAGAGACCCAGTACTTC. The variable domain in full, with the rest retrieved from reference TRBV7-2 and TRBJ2-5, is GAGVSQSPSNKVTEKGKDVELRCDPISGHTALYWYRQSLGQGLEFLIYFQGNSAPDKSGLPSDRFSAERTGGSVSTLTIQRTQQEDSAVYLCASSPDLPASAVGETQYFGPGTRLLVL.

The rearrangement uses TRBV14 and TRBJ2-6; 7 positions match TRBD2. This CDR3 is built from 17 residues. With 4 bases clipped from V and 0 bases from J, the junction kept 6 bases outside the gene matches. Germline CDR1 reads SGHDN; CDR2 reads FVKESK. DNA of the CDR3: TGTGCCAGCAGCCCGGTGGGGGGGAGCTCTGGGGCCAACGTCCTGACTTTC. Amino acids: CASSPVGGSSGANVLTF.

This sequence joins TRBV19 and TRBJ1-6; 9 bases agree with TRBD1. J gave up 7 bases and V 7 bases, and 8 bases lay outside the gene matches. The CDR3 runs to 15 residues. Per germline, CDR1 LNHDA and CDR2 SQIVND (reference sequence). CDR3 residues: CASTRDRASNSPLHF. DNA of the CDR3: TGTGCCAGTACCCGGGACAGGGCATCCAATTCACCCCTCCACTTT.

The genes are TRBV28 and TRBJ1-5; 11 bases are shared with TRBD1. The CDR3 has 15 residues. Germline CDR1 and CDR2: MDHEN and SYDVKM. Trimming took 6 bases from V and 6 from J; bases not matched to a gene: 7. The CDR3 nucleotides read TGTGCCAGCAGCCGGGGGACAGGGGGAACTCAGCCCCAGCATTTT. As protein: CASSRGTGGTQPQHF.